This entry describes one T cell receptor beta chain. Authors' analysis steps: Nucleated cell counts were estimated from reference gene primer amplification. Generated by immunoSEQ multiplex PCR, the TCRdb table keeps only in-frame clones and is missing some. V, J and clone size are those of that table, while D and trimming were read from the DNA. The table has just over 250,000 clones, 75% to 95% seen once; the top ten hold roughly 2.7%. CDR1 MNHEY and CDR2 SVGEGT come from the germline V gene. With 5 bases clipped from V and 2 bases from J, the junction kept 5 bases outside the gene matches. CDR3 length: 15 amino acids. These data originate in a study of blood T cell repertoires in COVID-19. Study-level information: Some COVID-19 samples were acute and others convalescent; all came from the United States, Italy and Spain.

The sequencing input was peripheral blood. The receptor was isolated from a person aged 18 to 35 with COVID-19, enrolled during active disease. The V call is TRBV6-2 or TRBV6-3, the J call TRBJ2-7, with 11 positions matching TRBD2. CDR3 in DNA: TGTGCCAGCAGTCCGATAGCGGGAGGGCCCTACGAGCAGTACTTC. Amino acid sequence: CASSPIAGGPYEQYF.